The 16 T cell receptor beta chains reported below all come from one sample, sequenced in a study of metastatic and nonmetastatic thyroid tumors. With MiXCR, TCRdb called clones anew from the PCR reads. This table has about 11,000 clones, around two fifths appearing once. Ahead of thyroid surgery, no patient had received treatment of any kind. The specimen was tumor tissue. These TCRs come from a female donor with papillary thyroid cancer or a benign thyroid nodule (not recorded which). Some clones in this sample may be carry-over from other donors' samples.

Only a few counts were recorded for this clone. CDR3 DNA: TGTGCCAGCAGTCCGACGAACTATGGCTACACCTTC. It encodes CASSPTNYGYTF. V and J are TRBV27 and TRBJ1-2; D not certain. V lost 5 bases and J 2 bases, leaving 6 bases between the germline ends. Germline V gives CDR1 MNHEY, CDR2 SMNVEV (reference sequence). The CDR3 extends over 12 amino acids.

The chain combines TRBV7-9 with TRBJ2-5, with 13 nucleotides matching TRBD2. Germline-derived CDR1 and CDR2 are SEHNR and FQNEAQ (reference sequence). The CDR3 is 16 amino acids. V was pared by 5 bases and J by 5 bases, with 8 bases of the junction left unmatched. This CDR3 reads CASSEGLAGEVETQYF. The CDR3 nucleotides are TGTGCCAGCAGCGAAGGACTAGCGGGAGAGGTTGAGACCCAGTACTTC.

This clone was detected once. The V call is TRBV5-1, the J call TRBJ2-1; the D gene is possibly TRBD1 (5 bases). The CDR3 is 14 residues long. V was trimmed by 0 bases and J by 7 bases, leaving 11 bases between them. CDR1 is SGHRS and CDR2 is YFSETQ in the germline V gene. The DNA of the CDR3 is TGCGCCAGCAGCTTGGGTGGGGCCAGTAATGAGCAGTTCTTC. It is translated as CASSLGGASNEQFF.

This chain uses TRBV11-2 with TRBJ2-7, with 8 bases that match TRBD1. Germline CDR1 SGHAT, CDR2 FQNNGV. Trimming cost V 5 bases and J 2 bases; bases outside gene matches: 8. This CDR3 region has 15 residues. As DNA, the CDR3 is TGTGCCAGCAGCCGCACCGGACAGGGAACCTACGAGCAGTACTTC. Amino acid sequence: CASSRTGQGTYEQYF.

There are a few counts of this clone. The chain carries TRBV19 and TRBJ1-1; D gene ambiguous. Per germline, CDR1 LNHDA and CDR2 SQIVND (reference sequence). The length of the CDR3 is 15 residues. Trimming cost V 5 bases and J 0 bases, with 13 bases left between them. CDR3 bases: TGTGCCAGTAGTCCAGCGGGTTGGATGAACACTGAAGCTTTCTTT. Protein product: CASSPAGWMNTEAFF. Supplemented by reference TRBV19 and TRBJ1-1, the full variable domain reads DGGITQSPKYLFRKEGQNVTLSCEQNLNHDAMYWYRQDPGQGLRLIYYSQIVNDFQKGDIAEGYSVSREKKESFPLTVTSAQKNPTAFYLCASSPAGWMNTEAFFGQGTRLTVV.

This clone was detected a few times. This chain connects TRBV18 to TRBJ2-2; D gene unclear. This CDR3 has 15 residues. Germline lookup yields CDR1 KGHSH and CDR2 LQKENI. V lost 1 base, J lost 3 bases, and 9 bases lay in between. The CDR3 DNA sequence: TGTGCCAGCTCACCACGGACCCCGGACACCGGGGAGCTGTTTTTT. Its translation is CASSPRTPDTGELFF.

V is TRBV5-1 and J is TRBJ2-7; 9 nucleotides agree with TRBD1. Germline CDR1 reads SGHRS; CDR2 reads YFSETQ. This CDR3 contains 14 residues. The J segment lost 5 bases and the V segment lost 2 bases, leaving 5 bases of the junction unmatched. CDR3 DNA: TGCGCCAGCAGCTTTAGGACAGGGGTAAACGAGCAGTACTTC. Protein product: CASSFRTGVNEQYF. The whole variable domain, remainder taken from reference TRBV5-1 and TRBJ2-7, is KAGVTQTPRYLIKTRGQQVTLSCSPISGHRSVSWYQQTPGQGLQFLFEYFSETQRNKGNFPGRFSGRQFSNSRSEMNVSTLELGDSALYLCASSFRTGVNEQYFGPGTRLTVT.

This CDR3 is CANTEWNNEQFF. The CDR3 nucleotides are TGTGCCAACACCGAATGGAACAATGAGCAGTTCTTC. V gene TRBV28 combines with J gene TRBJ2-1; D is ambiguous. The V gene's germline CDR1 is MDHEN and CDR2 SYDVKM. Trimming stripped 10 bases from V and 5 bases from J, with 12 bases between. This CDR3 contains 12 residues.

The chain has TRBV28 and TRBJ2-5, with 9 bases fitting TRBD2. V lost 7 bases and J lost 5; bases outside the gene matches: 8. Germline CDR1 and CDR2: MDHEN and SYDVKM. The CDR3 has 14 amino acids. The chain's CDR3 is CASTPRGGGETQYF. The CDR3 DNA reads as TGTGCCAGCACCCCGCGGGGGGGCGGGGAGACCCAGTACTTC.

V is TRBV9 and J is TRBJ2-3; 9 bases line up with TRBD2. Germline V CDR1 and CDR2: SGDLS, YYNGEE. With V trimmed by 0 bases and J by 6 bases, 8 bases remained unmatched. This CDR3 region has 16 residues. The CDR3 here is CASSVEGGGAIDTQYF. CDR3 sequence (DNA): TGTGCCAGCAGCGTAGAGGGCGGGGGGGCTATCGATACGCAGTATTTT.

The V and J genes are TRBV9 and TRBJ2-1; the match to TRBD2 covers 12 bases. CDR1 and CDR2 from the germline V gene are SGDLS and YYNGEE. J was trimmed by 6 bases and V by 4 bases; bases with no gene match: 5. The CDR3 extends over 15 amino acids. CDR3 residues: CASSPTSGRTNEQFF. CDR3 in DNA: TGTGCCAGCAGCCCAACTAGCGGGAGGACCAATGAGCAGTTCTTC.

The genes are TRBV5-1 and TRBJ2-5; the D gene is possibly TRBD2 (6 bases). Germline assignment: CDR1 SGHRS and CDR2 YFSETQ. V lost 4 bases, J lost 3 bases, and 19 bases lay in between. This CDR3 region has 16 residues. CDR3 nucleotide sequence: TGCGCCAGCAGCGGAAACTCCGGGACTCCGGAAGAGACCCAGTACTTC. This codes for CASSGNSGTPEETQYF.

The chain carries TRBV11-2 and TRBJ2-7, with D perhaps assigned TRBD1 or TRBD2 (5 bases each). Germline CDR1 and CDR2: SGHAT and FQNNGV. CDR3 length: 13 residues. V was cut by 7 bases and J by 5 bases, with 15 bases left in between. The CDR3 region has the DNA TGTGCCAGCAACTTGAGTCAGGGAGACGAGCAGTACTTC. It encodes CASNLSQGDEQYF.

This clone came up a few times. The gene calls are TRBV19 and TRBJ2-7, with TRBD2 identical over 9 bases. The CDR3 is 14 residues long. The V gene's germline CDR1 is LNHDA and CDR2 SQIVND (reference sequence). V lost 0 bases and J lost 10; bases outside the gene matches: 7. This CDR3 is CASSIEAGGGAQYF. In nucleotides, the CDR3 is TGTGCCAGTAGTATAGAGGCCGGCGGGGGGGCTCAGTACTTC.

The chain carries TRBV12-3 or TRBV12-4 and TRBJ1-2, with TRBD1 matching 10 bases. Losses at the gene ends were 6 bases for V and 0 bases for J; bases not matched to a gene: 7. The CDR3 consists of 16 residues. The CDR3 DNA follows: TGTGCCAGCAGCCACGATGACAGGGGGCCTAACTATGGCTACACCTTC. This encodes CASSHDDRGPNYGYTF.

The chain carries TRBV19 and TRBJ1-1, with TRBD1 matching over 8 bases. The CDR3 sequence is 14 residues long. Germline loops: CDR1 LNHDA, CDR2 SQIVND (reference sequence). V lost 5 bases and J lost 1; bases outside the gene matches: 3. CDR3 amino acids: CASSAGTGNTEAFF. Written as DNA, the CDR3 is TGTGCCAGTAGTGCCGGGACAGGGAACACTGAAGCTTTCTTT. The full variable domain, in which reference TRBV19 and TRBJ1-1 provide the parts outside the CDR3, is DGGITQSPKYLFRKEGQNVTLSCEQNLNHDAMYWYRQDPGQGLRLIYYSQIVNDFQKGDIAEGYSVSREKKESFPLTVTSAQKNPTAFYLCASSAGTGNTEAFFGQGTRLTVV.